The 5 T cell receptor beta chains given below trace back to one sample, sequenced in a study of blood T cells in healthy people across ages. With a J-beta primer mix and a sample-barcoded 5' primer, a second PCR ran about 7 to 12 cycles. TCRdb recomputed calls from the 5' RACE reads with MiXCR, one row per CDR3 protein. The data show 1 million or so distinct CDR3 sequences, with 40% to 55% seen just once and under 20% held by the top ten. The sequencing sample was made of blood. The receptor source for this set is an older woman in good health.

CDR3 in amino acids: CSAYADRAGEQYF. As DNA, the CDR3 is TGCAGTGCTTATGCTGACAGGGCGGGCGAGCAGTACTTC. The gene calls are TRBV20-1 and TRBJ2-7; 7 bases are a match to TRBD1. J was trimmed by 6 bases and V by 5 bases; bases with no gene match: 10. There are 13 residues in the CDR3. The germline CDR1 and CDR2 sequences are DFQATT and SNEGSKA (reference sequence).

The chain is built from TRBV27 and TRBJ2-3; D call uncertain. The CDR3 runs to 16 residues. Germline CDR1 MNHEY, CDR2 SMNVEV (reference sequence). The V gene lost 2 bases and the J gene lost 2 bases, with 14 bases spanning the gap. CDR3 bases: TGTGCCAGCAGTTTAAAAGGGTCGAAAGTCACAGATACGCAGTATTTT. It translates to CASSLKGSKVTDTQYF.

This chain links TRBV14 with TRBJ2-4; 10 nucleotides align to TRBD1. Germline CDR1 reads SGHDN; CDR2 reads FVKESK. V dropped 4 bases and J dropped 15; count of bases not matched to a gene: 9. The CDR3 has 13 amino acids. Written as DNA, the CDR3 is TGTGCCAGCAGCCGCAGACCGGGACAGGGGTCGTACTTC. Protein sequence: CASSRRPGQGSYF.

This clonotype was counted between two and nine times. The chain uses TRBV10-2 and TRBJ2-2; TRBD1 might be the D (5 bases). V lost 8 bases to trimming and J lost 4 bases, with 14 bases between them. The germline V gene encodes CDR1 WSHSY and CDR2 SAAADI. CDR3 length: 14 residues. The CDR3 here is CASEGALATGELFF. CDR3 DNA: TGCGCCAGCGAAGGGGCCTTAGCCACCGGGGAGCTGTTTTTT.

The genes are TRBV4-2 and TRBJ2-5, with a possible D match to TRBD2 (7 bases). The CDR3 has 20 amino acids. The V end was cut by 1 base, the J end by 4 bases, with 28 bases between. CDR1 and CDR2 from the germline V gene are LGHNA and YNFKEQ. Here the CDR3 reads CASSQGVPSSGGRGRETQYF. Written as DNA, the CDR3 is TGTGCCAGCAGCCAAGGAGTCCCCTCGTCCGGTGGGAGGGGGAGAGAGACCCAGTACTTC.